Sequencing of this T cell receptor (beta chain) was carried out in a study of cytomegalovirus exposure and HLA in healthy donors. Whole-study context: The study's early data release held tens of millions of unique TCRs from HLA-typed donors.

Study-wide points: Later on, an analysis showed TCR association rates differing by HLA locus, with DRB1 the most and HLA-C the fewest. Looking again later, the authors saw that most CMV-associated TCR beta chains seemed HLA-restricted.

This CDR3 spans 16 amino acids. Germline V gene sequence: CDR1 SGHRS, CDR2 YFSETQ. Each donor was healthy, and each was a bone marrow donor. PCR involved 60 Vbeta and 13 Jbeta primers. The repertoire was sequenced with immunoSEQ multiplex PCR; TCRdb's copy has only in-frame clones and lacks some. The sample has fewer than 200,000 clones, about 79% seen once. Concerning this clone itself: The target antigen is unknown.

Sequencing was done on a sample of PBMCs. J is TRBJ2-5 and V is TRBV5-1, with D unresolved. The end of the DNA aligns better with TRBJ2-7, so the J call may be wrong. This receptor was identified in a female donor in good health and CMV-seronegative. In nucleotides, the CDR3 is TGCGCCAGCAGCTTGGACGTCATCACCCGCTCCTACGAGCAGTACTTC. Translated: CASSLDVITRSYEQYF.